Listed below are T cell receptor beta chains from one sample, sequenced in a study of blood T cell repertoires in COVID-19. TCRdb's table, derived via immunoSEQ multiplex PCR, lists solely in-frame clones and lacks some. Found here are a few hundred thousand clones, around 83% of them singletons; the top ten hold about 1.3%. Sequencing was performed on PBMCs or T cells enriched from blood (not recorded which). These receptors were obtained from a woman aged 40 to 50 with acute COVID-19. Both conserved end residues are part of each CDR3. The D gene is left open where the match is weak. Clone size, where shown, is once, few, many, or a class for clones that have expanded.

>TRBJ1-1|once|TRBD1|TRBV2
TGTGCCAGCAGGGCTCCGGGACAGGGAGACACTGAAGCTTTCTTT
CASRAPGQGDTEAFF
>TRBJ1-1|NA|NA|TRBV20-1
TGCAGTGCTAGTATCAGGGGAATGAACACTGAAGCTTTCTTT
CSASIRGMNTEAFF
>TRBJ2-7|NA|NA|TRBV29-1
TGCAGCACTTATCAGGGGAACGAGCAGTACTTC
CSTYQGNEQYF
>TRBJ2-2|NA|TRBD2|TRBV7-9
TGTGCCAGCAGCTTACCGAGCGGGAGTAACACCGGGGAGCTGTTTTTT
CASSLPSGSNTGELFF
>TRBJ1-2|few|TRBD1|TRBV9
TGTGCCAGCAGCGGCCGACAGGGTTGGAACTATGGCTACACCTTC
CASSGRQGWNYGYTF
>TRBJ2-5|once|NA|TRBV12-3/TRBV12-4
TGTGCCAGCAGCCCGGGAGCGGGAGAGACCCAGTACTTC
CASSPGAGETQYF
>TRBJ2-1|NA|TRBD2|TRBV19
TGTGCCAGTAGTATAGCTGCTAGCGGGACCAATGAGCAGTTCTTC
CASSIAASGTNEQFF
>TRBJ2-1|few|TRBD2|TRBV18
TGTGCCAGCTCACCGTCGCGGGGGGGACTCGAGCAGTTCTTC
CASSPSRGGLEQFF
>TRBJ1-5|NA|NA|TRBV18
TGTGCCAGCTCACCACTAGATAGCAATCAGCCCCAGCATTTT
CASSPLDSNQPQHF
>TRBJ1-1|NA|TRBD1|TRBV29-1
TGCAGCGTTGAAGGTCAGGGGGGGAACACTGAAGCTTTCTTT
CSVEGQGGNTEAFF
>TRBJ1-4|NA|NA|TRBV19
TGTGCCAGTAGTATTCTCTGGGGCACTAATGAAAAACTGTTTTTT
CASSILWGTNEKLFF
>TRBJ1-4|NA|TRBD1|TRBV7-8
TGTGCCAGCAGCCAAGGACAGGCGGGAACTAATGAAAAACTGTTTTTT
CASSQGQAGTNEKLFF
>TRBJ1-5|NA|TRBD1|TRBV27
TGTGCCAGCAGTTTATGGGCGACAGGGGGCCAGCCCCAGCATTTT
CASSLWATGGQPQHF
>TRBJ2-3|NA|TRBD2|TRBV10-2
TGCGCCAGCAAGGGTTTAGCGGGAGGGCCAGATACGCAGTATTTT
CASKGLAGGPDTQYF
>TRBJ2-2|NA|TRBD1|TRBV18
TGTGCCAGCTCACCACGGACAGGGACGACCGGGGAGCTGTTTTTT
CASSPRTGTTGELFF
>TRBJ2-5|NA|TRBD2|TRBV4-1
TGCGCCAGCAGCCAGGGACTAGGAGGAGAGACCCAGTACTTC
CASSQGLGGETQYF
>TRBJ2-3|NA|TRBD2|TRBV3-1/TRBV3-2
TGTGCCAGCAGCCCCACTAGCGGGGGAGGAGATACGCAGTATTTT
CASSPTSGGGDTQYF
>TRBJ1-6|once|NA|TRBV7-2
TGTGCCAGCAGCTTAGTTGGGATGCCAGGGTTGACACCCCTCCACTTT
CASSLVGMPGLTPLHF
>TRBJ1-5|NA|NA|TRBV10-2
TGCGCCAGCAGTGCCGGGTTCAGACAGCCCCAGCATTTT
CASSAGFRQPQHF
>TRBJ2-3|NA|NA|TRBV24-1
TGTGCCACCAGTGATTCATACAGAGATACGCAGTATTTT
CATSDSYRDTQYF
>TRBJ1-2|NA|NA|TRBV20-1
TGCAGGTCGAGCGATGGCTACACCTTC
CRSSDGYTF
>TRBJ1-4|NA|NA|TRBV15
TGTGCCACCAGCAGAGAAGACAGGTCCGGAAAACTGTTTTTT
CATSREDRSGKLFF
>TRBJ1-3|NA|NA|TRBV9
TGTGCCAGCAGCGTAGAGGGGTCGAACACCATATATTTT
CASSVEGSNTIYF
>TRBJ2-3|NA|NA|TRBV28
TGTGCCAGCAGTTTAAGTGGGCAGGCAGATACGCAGTATTTT
CASSLSGQADTQYF
>TRBJ2-3|few|TRBD2|TRBV6-2/TRBV6-3
TGTGCCAGCAGTTACCCTAGCGGGGGGCCCCGCCCAGATACGCAGTATTTT
CASSYPSGGPRPDTQYF
>TRBJ2-4|once|NA|TRBV7-9
TGTGCCAGCAGCTTAAACAGTAAAAACATTCAGTACTTC
CASSLNSKNIQYF
>TRBJ2-5|NA|TRBD2|TRBV11-2
TGTGCCAGCAGCTTAGGGACTAGCGGGAGTTGGGAGACCCAGTACTTC
CASSLGTSGSWETQYF
>TRBJ2-5|NA|NA|TRBV30
TGTGCCTGGAGTCTCCCCGTGAGGAACTCGGCCCAGTACTTC
CAWSLPVRNSAQYF
>TRBJ2-5|NA|TRBD2|TRBV28
TGTGCCAGCAGTCTAGGACTAGCGGGAGAAATAGAGACCCAGTACTTC
CASSLGLAGEIETQYF
>TRBJ1-4|once|NA|TRBV19
TGTGCCAGTAGTGCCCACCAGGGGACTAATGAAAAACTGTTTTTT
CASSAHQGTNEKLFF
>TRBJ2-3|NA|TRBD1|TRBV30
TGTGCCTGGAGTCCTCTGTCCCGACAGGGCTGGAGCACAGATACGCAGTATTTT
CAWSPLSRQGWSTDTQYF
>TRBJ2-3|NA|NA|TRBV24-1
TGTGCCGTCCTAGGCGAGGGCACAGATACGCAGTATTTT
CAVLGEGTDTQYF
>TRBJ2-2|NA|NA|TRBV19
TGTGCCAGTAGTATTACTTGGGAGCTGTTTTTT
CASSITWELFF
>TRBJ1-1|NA|TRBD1|TRBV2
TGTGCCAGCATCCCGGACAGGGACACTGAAGCTTTCTTT
CASIPDRDTEAFF
>TRBJ2-5|NA|TRBD1|TRBV24-1
TGTGCCACCAGTGAATCCGACAGGGGACGAAAGGAGACCCAGTACTTC
CATSESDRGRKETQYF
>TRBJ1-1|NA|NA|TRBV19
TGTGCCAGTAGTTCTTACAGGGAGAACACTGAAGCTTTCTTT
CASSSYRENTEAFF
>TRBJ1-1|NA|NA|TRBV2
TGTGCCAGCATGAGGGGGTCTGAAGCTTTCTTT
CASMRGSEAFF
>TRBJ2-7|NA|TRBD1|TRBV30
TGTGCCTGGAGTCCGGACAGGGTGGGGGAGCAGTACTTC
CAWSPDRVGEQYF
>TRBJ1-5|NA|NA|TRBV24-1
TGTGCCACCAGCAAAGGGAGGGATCAGCCCCAGCATTTT
CATSKGRDQPQHF
>TRBJ2-3|NA|TRBD2|TRBV7-6
TGTGCCAGCAGCCCGGGGGGGGGCACAGATACGCAGTATTTT
CASSPGGGTDTQYF
>TRBJ1-2|NA|NA|TRBV15
TGTGCCACCAGCAGTGACCGGGGGGGCTATGGCTACACCTTC
CATSSDRGGYGYTF
>TRBJ2-5|NA|NA|TRBV12-3/TRBV12-4
TGTGCCAGCAGTCTCAGGGGATTGGAGACCCAGTACTTC
CASSLRGLETQYF